These 30 T cell receptor beta chains share one sample of origin, sequenced in a study of T cell repertoires in cytomegalovirus infection (dated by TCRdb to the late 2010s). Instrument on record: Illumina HiSeq 1500. The public reads were reprocessed in TCRdb via fastp at Q25 and MiXCR, keeping in-frame beta chains. Identical CDR3 proteins give one entry, which carries the most common genes and DNA. Across this sample there are about 310,000 distinct CDR3 sequences, with roughly 25% seen only once. The ten biggest clones cover 10% to 15% of the sample. These receptors have no known antigen. The treatment or condition label on this specimen signifies: in vitro stimulation with specific CMV peptide epitopes to enrich CMV-specific T cells. Sequencing was performed on cultured PBMCs, taken from culture after CMV antigen stimulation. The receptor source for this set is a human donor in good health (CMV status not recorded). Some clones in this sample may be carry-over from other donors' samples.

The V gene is TRBV4-3, the J gene TRBJ2-2, with D perhaps being TRBD1 or TRBD2 (5 bases each). Germline V CDR1 and CDR2: LGHNA, YSLEER. CDR3 length equals 15 residues. Trimming cost V 1 base and J 2 bases, with 8 bases left between them. In nucleotides, the CDR3 is TGCGCCAGCAGCCAAGGGGGGTCAAACACCGGGGAGCTGTTTTTT. It translates to CASSQGGSNTGELFF.

This clonotype was observed a handful of times. The chain joins TRBV4-3 to TRBJ2-3; D might be TRBD1 (5 bases). The CDR3 is 17 amino acids. Trimming cost V 1 base and J 0 bases, with 14 bases left between them. Per germline, CDR1 LGHNA and CDR2 YSLEER. CDR3 DNA sequence: TGCGCCAGCAGCCAAGTATTACAGGTTCCTAGCACAGATACGCAGTATTTT. Translating it yields CASSQVLQVPSTDTQYF.

The CDR3 DNA sequence: TGTGCCAGCAGCTTAGGACAGCTTAACAATGAGCAGTTCTTC. This sequence encodes CASSLGQLNNEQFF. V gene TRBV11-1 combines with J gene TRBJ2-1; weak D call: TRBD1 (5 bases). Germline V gene data show CDR1 as SGHAT and CDR2 as FQDESV (reference sequence). V was cut by 1 base and J by 5 bases, with 9 bases left in between. CDR3 length equals 14 residues.

This clonotype was recorded a few times. The chain employs TRBV7-6 and TRBJ1-6, with D perhaps matching TRBD1 (5 bases). The germline V and J ends were trimmed by 1 base and 9 bases, with 16 bases remaining between them. This CDR3 comprises 16 residues. Germline CDR1 reads SGHVS; CDR2 reads FNYEAQ. The CDR3 nucleotides read TGTGCCAGCAGCTTAGGGACACGCTTTACCGTTTCACCCCTCCACTTT. It is translated as CASSLGTRFTVSPLHF. Looking up the rest from reference TRBV7-6 and TRBJ1-6 gives the full variable domain: GAGVSQSPRYKVTKRGQDVALRCDPISGHVSLYWYRQALGQGPEFLTYFNYEAQQDKSGLPNDRFSAERPEGSISTLTIQRTEQRDSAMYRCASSLGTRFTVSPLHFGNGTRLTVT.

The CDR3 reads CSVGNRRPNYGYTF. For the CDR3, the DNA is TGCAGCGTTGGAAACAGGCGACCTAACTATGGCTACACCTTC. The chain couples TRBV29-1 to TRBJ1-2; D may be TRBD1 (5 bases). The CDR3 runs 14 residues. V was trimmed by 4 bases and J by 0 bases, leaving 12 bases between them. Germline V gives CDR1 SQVTM, CDR2 ANQGSEA.

The chain has TRBV7-9 and TRBJ2-1; possible D gene TRBD2, 5 bases. The germline V gene has CDR1 SEHNR and CDR2 FQNEAQ (reference sequence). The CDR3 extends over 14 amino acids. With 5 bases removed from V and 7 bases from J, the gap between germline ends came to 15 bases. CDR3 coding DNA: TGTGCCAGCAGCCCCGTAGCGTATTTAAATGAGCAGTTCTTC. Protein: CASSPVAYLNEQFF. The whole variable domain, remainder taken from reference TRBV7-9 and TRBJ2-1, is DTGVSQNPRHKITKRGQNVTFRCDPISEHNRLYWYRQTLGQGPEFLTYFQNEAQLEKSRLLSDRFSAERPKGSFSTLEIQRTEQGDSAMYLCASSPVAYLNEQFFGPGTRLTVL.

CDR3 in amino acids: CASRDSGLVVNEQFF. Here the CDR3 DNA reads TGTGCCAGCAGAGACTCGGGACTAGTGGTCAATGAGCAGTTCTTC. The chain employs TRBV7-6 and TRBJ2-1; TRBD2 matches 8 bases. V lost 6 bases to trimming and J lost 6 bases; unmatched junction nucleotides: 10. Germline V CDR1 and CDR2: SGHVS, FNYEAQ. There are 15 residues in the CDR3.

This chain uses TRBV9 with TRBJ1-1, with D perhaps matching TRBD1 (5 bases). Germline CDR1 and CDR2: SGDLS and YYNGEE. The CDR3 sequence is 14 residues long. Deletions cut 0 bases from V and 6 bases from J, with 12 bases between. CDR3 residues: CASSVGGTLAEAFF. In DNA form, the CDR3 reads TGTGCCAGCAGCGTAGGTGGGACTCTTGCTGAAGCTTTCTTT.

The genes are TRBV11-2 and TRBJ1-5; the D is unclear. This CDR3 is 15 amino acids long. Germline loops: CDR1 SGHAT, CDR2 FQNNGV. Trimming stripped 3 bases from V and 6 bases from J, with 15 bases between. This CDR3 reads CASSFLRARGQPQHF. The CDR3 DNA sequence: TGTGCCAGCAGCTTCCTCCGGGCCCGGGGTCAGCCCCAGCATTTT. Drawing the rest from reference TRBV11-2 and TRBJ1-5, the complete variable domain is EAGVAQSPRYKIIEKRQSVAFWCNPISGHATLYWYQQILGQGPKLLIQFQNNGVVDDSQLPKDRFSAERLKGVDSTLKIQPAKLEDSAVYLCASSFLRARGQPQHFGDGTRLSIL.

A few counts support this clonotype. The J gene is TRBJ1-1, the V gene TRBV11-3; D gene ambiguous. The CDR3 runs 13 residues. Germline CDR1 is SGHNT and CDR2 is YENEEA. V lost 4 bases and J 0 bases, leaving 6 bases between the germline ends. CDR3 sequence: CASSSRLNTEAFF. CDR3 bases: TGTGCCAGCAGCTCACGTCTGAACACTGAAGCTTTCTTT.

This clonotype has just a few counts. The chain links TRBV28 to TRBJ2-1, with TRBD1 as a possible D gene (6 bases). Looked up from germline, CDR1 is MDHEN and CDR2 is SYDVKM. The CDR3 sequence is 14 residues long. Trimming left V 7 bases short and J 0 bases short, with 10 bases between. DNA of the CDR3: TGTGCCAGCAAGTCAGGGGCCTCCTACAATGAGCAGTTCTTC. It yields the protein CASKSGASYNEQFF.

The V gene is TRBV28, the J gene TRBJ1-4, with 7 bases matching TRBD1. CDR1 MDHEN and CDR2 SYDVKM come from the germline V gene. Trimming at V came to 8 bases and at J to 0 bases, leaving 9 bases not matched to a gene. The CDR3 loop spans 16 amino acids. CDR3 bases: TGTGCCAGCGAAACAGGGGCGCGGGCAACTAATGAAAAACTGTTTTTT. It is translated as CASETGARATNEKLFF.

This clonotype has a handful of counts. The CDR3 loop is CASSLEESGKITGELFF. Written as DNA, the CDR3 is TGTGCCAGCAGCTTGGAGGAGAGCGGGAAGATTACCGGGGAGCTGTTTTTT. V is TRBV5-4 and J is TRBJ2-2, with 7 nucleotides matching TRBD2. The germline V gene encodes CDR1 SGHNT and CDR2 YYREEE (reference sequence). The CDR3 is 17 residues long. The trim removed 0 bases at V and 5 bases at J, leaving 10 bases unmatched. The full variable domain, with the rest looked up from reference TRBV5-4 and TRBJ2-2, is ETGVTQSPTHLIKTRGQQVTLRCSSQSGHNTVSWYQQALGQGPQFIFQYYREEENGRGNFPPRFSGLQFPNYSSELNVNALELDDSALYLCASSLEESGKITGELFFGEGSRLTVL.

The chain employs TRBV5-4 and TRBJ2-1; D is undetermined. Deletions cut 6 bases from V and 0 bases from J, with 10 bases between. In germline, CDR1 is SGHNT, CDR2 YYREEE (reference sequence). This CDR3 has 14 amino acids. CDR3: CASTSPSSYNEQFF. CDR3 DNA sequence: TGTGCCAGCACCTCTCCGAGCTCCTACAATGAGCAGTTCTTC.

The rearrangement joins TRBV7-6 to TRBJ2-7; D possibly corresponds to TRBD1 (6 bases). V gave up 8 bases and J gave up 4 bases, with 15 bases separating them. CDR3 size: 13 residues. Germline loops: CDR1 SGHVS, CDR2 FNYEAQ. Here the CDR3 reads CASGKQGGYEQYF. CDR3 coding DNA: TGTGCCAGCGGAAAACAGGGCGGGTACGAGCAGTACTTC.

This chain links TRBV7-9 with TRBJ1-1, with 7 bases aligning to TRBD1. The V gene end was trimmed by 5 bases and the J gene end by 1 base; junction bases not matched to a gene: 7. The CDR3 covers 15 residues. In germline, CDR1 is SEHNR, CDR2 FQNEAQ (reference sequence). CDR3 in amino acids: CASSQSTGANTEAFF. CDR3 nucleotides: TGTGCCAGCAGCCAATCCACAGGGGCGAACACTGAAGCTTTCTTT. The variable domain in full, completed from reference TRBV7-9 and TRBJ1-1, reads DTGVSQNPRHKITKRGQNVTFRCDPISEHNRLYWYRQTLGQGPEFLTYFQNEAQLEKSRLLSDRFSAERPKGSFSTLEIQRTEQGDSAMYLCASSQSTGANTEAFFGQGTRLTVV.

The CDR3 protein is CASSQDGGRTGLTDTQYF. As DNA, the CDR3 is TGCGCCAGCAGCCAAGATGGGGGGCGGACAGGGTTAACAGATACGCAGTATTTT. V gene TRBV4-1 combines with J gene TRBJ2-3, with TRBD1 matching over 8 bases. CDR3 length equals 18 residues. The junction had 11 bases not matched to a gene; V was cut back by 0 bases and J by 3 bases. Germline CDR1 MGHRA, CDR2 YSYEKL.

The chain is built from TRBV29-1 and TRBJ1-2; D unresolved. Germline CDR1 and CDR2: SQVTM and ANQGSEA. The CDR3 is made up of 14 amino acids. The V end was cut by 0 bases, the J end by 4 bases, with 12 bases between. The CDR3 spells CSVEDAHWAYGYTF. In nucleotides, the CDR3 is TGCAGCGTTGAAGACGCCCATTGGGCCTATGGCTACACCTTC.

The chain couples TRBV12-3 or TRBV12-4 to TRBJ1-4; D gene ambiguous. Trimming pared 3 bases from V and 8 bases from J, leaving 10 bases between. This CDR3 region has 13 residues. In nucleotides, the CDR3 is TGTGCCAGCAGTTTCTGGGTCAAGGAAAAACTGTTTTTT. Amino acid sequence: CASSFWVKEKLFF.

In this sample, this clonotype turned up a few times. The rearrangement joins TRBV5-6 to TRBJ2-3; 16 bases are shared with TRBD2. This CDR3 spans 17 amino acids. Trimming at V came to 2 bases and at J to 4 bases, leaving 4 bases not matched to a gene. Germline V CDR1 and CDR2: SGHDT, YYEEEE. The DNA of the CDR3 is TGTGCCAGCAGCTTAGGGACTAGCGGGAGGGAGGCAGATACGCAGTATTTT. It translates to CASSLGTSGREADTQYF.

This clonotype was detected only a few times. V usage is TRBV7-2 and J usage is TRBJ2-4, with no clear D. V was clipped by 1 base and J by 6 bases, with 4 bases between them. Per the germline V gene, CDR1 is SGHTA and CDR2 is FQGNSA. The CDR3 is made up of 12 amino acids. In DNA, the CDR3 is TGTGCCAGCAGCTTAGGAAGAAACATTCAGTACTTC. Translating it yields CASSLGRNIQYF.

The chain employs TRBV6-2 or TRBV6-3 and TRBJ1-1, with D uncertain. The CDR3 is 14 amino acids. The ends were cut back, 0 bases at V and 4 bases at J, with 9 bases in the middle. Germline V gives CDR1 MNHEY, CDR2 SVGEGT. The CDR3 reads CASSYSETFTEAFF. CDR3 nucleotides: TGTGCCAGCAGTTACTCGGAGACGTTCACTGAAGCTTTCTTT.

The V call is TRBV10-3, the J call TRBJ2-2, with 7 bases identical to TRBD1. Germline V CDR1 and CDR2: ENHRY, SYGVKD. This CDR3 contains 13 residues. Losses at the gene ends were 8 bases for V and 1 base for J; bases not matched to a gene: 1. The CDR3 protein is CAIGQENTGELFF. DNA for the CDR3: TGTGCCATCGGACAGGAGAACACCGGGGAGCTGTTTTTT.

The chain joins TRBV10-3 to TRBJ2-7; 9 bases fit TRBD1. The germline V gene encodes CDR1 ENHRY and CDR2 SYGVKD. This CDR3 region has 13 residues. The V and J ends lost 8 bases and 3 bases, in that order; junction bases with no gene match: 5. CDR3 sequence (DNA): TGTGCCATCTCCGGGACAGGGAACTACGAGCAGTACTTC. This sequence encodes CAISGTGNYEQYF.

This chain uses TRBV7-9 with TRBJ2-7, with D uncertain. This CDR3 contains 14 residues. V lost 6 bases to trimming and J lost 5 bases, with 17 bases between them. The germline gives CDR1 SEHNR, CDR2 FQNEAQ (reference sequence). The CDR3 region has the DNA TGTGCCAGCAGTTTCGGCCCTTTGTCCCACGAGCAGTACTTC. This sequence encodes CASSFGPLSHEQYF.

This clonotype appeared a few times. This rearrangement joins TRBV7-6 to TRBJ1-2; no definite D call. Trimming stripped 5 bases from V and 5 bases from J, with 15 bases between. The CDR3 consists of 14 residues. Germline assignment: CDR1 SGHVS and CDR2 FNYEAQ. CDR3 region: CASSPAGVVYGYTF. DNA for the CDR3: TGTGCCAGCAGCCCTGCGGGAGTAGTATATGGCTACACCTTC.

This clonotype was observed a handful of times. The chain recombines TRBV4-3 with TRBJ2-1; the match to TRBD2 covers 10 bases. Germline V lookup: CDR1 LGHNA, CDR2 YSLEER. Trimming took 1 base from V and 7 from J; bases not matched to a gene: 4. The CDR3 extends over 15 amino acids. The CDR3 sequence: CASSQVSSGSNEQFF. In DNA, the CDR3 is TGCGCCAGCAGCCAAGTGTCTAGCGGGAGTAATGAGCAGTTCTTC.

This clonotype was observed a few times. The V gene is TRBV3-1, the J gene TRBJ2-5; D is uncertain. CDR1 is LGHDT and CDR2 is YNNKEL in the germline V gene (reference sequence). V was cut by 4 bases and J by 2 bases, with 14 bases left in between. The CDR3 is 15 amino acids. The CDR3 here is CASSRLGFEQETQYF. The DNA of the CDR3 is TGTGCCAGCAGCCGCTTAGGATTTGAACAAGAGACCCAGTACTTC.

Many counts were recorded for this clonotype. The chain combines TRBV9 with TRBJ2-1; D may be TRBD1 (6 bases). V lost 2 bases to trimming and J lost 5 bases, with 11 bases between them. Germline values: CDR1 SGDLS, CDR2 YYNGEE. The CDR3 extends over 14 amino acids. This CDR3 reads CASSVRQANNEQFF. CDR3 DNA: TGTGCCAGCAGCGTCCGACAGGCCAACAATGAGCAGTTCTTC. The full variable domain, with the rest looked up from reference TRBV9 and TRBJ2-1, is DSGVTQTPKHLITATGQRVTLRCSPRSGDLSVYWYQQSLDQGLQFLIQYYNGEERAKGNILERFSAQQFPDLHSELNLSSLELGDSALYFCASSVRQANNEQFFGPGTRLTVL.

This clonotype was counted a few times. The CDR3 sequence: CASSSTEFYYNEQFF. The CDR3 DNA sequence: TGTGCCAGCAGTTCCACAGAATTCTACTACAATGAGCAGTTCTTC. The chain has TRBV27 and TRBJ2-1, with D hard to call. Germline CDR1 MNHEY, CDR2 SMNVEV (reference sequence). Trimming cost V 4 bases and J 3 bases, with 13 bases left between them. The CDR3 has 15 residues.